This TCR beta chain was recovered during a study of blood T cell repertoires in COVID-19. Germline V CDR1 and CDR2: ENHRY, SYGVKD. V lost 0 bases and J lost 9, with 12 bases in between. The CDR3 has 14 residues. Profiled with immunoSEQ multiplex PCR; TCRdb holds only in-frame clones, not every one. The sample holds around 310,000 clones, nearly 90% seen once. This clone was detected only a few times. Sequences were obtained from PBMCs or T cells enriched from blood (not recorded which). The chain links TRBV10-3 to TRBJ2-1, with a possible D match to TRBD1 (5 bases). This TCR was sampled from a woman in her twenties or thirties who had recovered from COVID-19. The CDR3 DNA follows: TGTGCCATCAGTGAGTCGACGTCAAGGGGTGAGCAGTTCTTC. This translates into CAISESTSRGEQFF.